The following is a T cell receptor beta chain sequence with its context. Its specificity is unknown. Expressed TCRB transcripts were sequenced because the entire RNA isolate underwent reverse transcription. Method: immunoSEQ multiplex PCR; TCRdb's copy keeps in-frame clones and lacks some. The table records roughly 400,000 clones, 8.5% to 10% of them present only once. Researchers reported sorting CD4+ naive, central memory, regulatory and stem cell-like memory cells via CD45RO/CCR7/CD25/CD127/CD95/CD27. This specimen comes from a study of beta chain features in type 1 diabetes. Whole-study findings and limits: Among patients, naive, central memory and Treg TCRB repertoires appeared more similar than among healthy donors. Type 1 diabetes patients had TCRB CDR3s that were shorter (moderately but significantly so) in all four CD4+ subsets. Whether HLA type affects TCRB rearrangement stayed undetermined in the present work. The VDJ junctions of type 1 diabetes patients carried fewer insertions and more deletions.

This sequence originates from a man aged 30 to 39 with type 1 diabetes. The sample was central memory CD4+ T cells from blood.

This CDR3 reads CASSLGLAGGKQYF. CDR3 nucleotides: TGTGCCAGCAGCCTGGGACTAGCGGGAGGGAAGCAGTACTTC. The V and J genes are TRBV6-5 and TRBJ2-7; 16 nucleotides match TRBD2. With V trimmed by 6 bases and J by 8 bases, 4 bases remained unmatched. Germline V lookup: CDR1 MNHEY, CDR2 SVGAGI. There are 14 residues in the CDR3.